These T cell receptor beta chains were read from a single sample in a study of control samples from healthy donors and cancer patients. Here immunoSEQ multiplex PCR was the method, and the copy in TCRdb shows in-frame clones only, minus some. The table shows some 210,000 clones, with about 90% occurring only once. Source material: blood. All receptors derive from a man aged 25-45 years in good health. Each CDR3 is given with its conserved first and last residue. D genes are given only for firm matches. Clone size appears in some rows only: once, few, many, or a class for an expanded clone.

TRBD2,.,TRBJ2-3,TRBV15,TGTGCCACCAGCAGGACTAGCGGGGGGGATACGCAGTATTTT,CATSRTSGGDTQYF
.,.,TRBJ2-2,TRBV24-1,TGTGCCACCAGTGATTCCACCGGGACCGGGGAGCTGTTTTTT,CATSDSTGTGELFF
.,.,TRBJ1-1,TRBV11-2,TGTGCCAGCAGCTTAGCTACTGAAGCTTTCTTT,CASSLATEAFF
TRBD2,.,TRBJ2-2,TRBV19,TGTGCCAGTAGTGAAGCCCCCCTAGCGGGGGTGACCGGGGAGCTGTTTTTT,CASSEAPLAGVTGELFF
.,.,TRBJ1-2,TRBV5-6,TGTGCCAGCAGCTTGGAAAAGCTCTATGGCTACACCTTC,CASSLEKLYGYTF
.,.,TRBJ1-1,TRBV11-2,TGTGCCAGCAGCCTTCAAGGAGGGGGTCGAACTGAAGCTTTCTTT,CASSLQGGGRTEAFF
TRBD1,.,TRBJ1-2,TRBV10-1,TGCGCCAGCAGTGAGCGACAGGGGGGAGACTACACCTTC,CASSERQGGDYTF
.,.,TRBJ1-1,TRBV21-1,TGTGCCAGCAGAAGAGAGGGGCGGATCGAGACTGAAGCTTTCTTT,CASRREGRIETEAFF
TRBD1,.,TRBJ1-1,TRBV29-1,TGCAGCGTTGAATTCCGACAGGGGGAGCGAGCTTTCTTT,CSVEFRQGERAFF
.,once,TRBJ1-2,TRBV29-1,TGCAGCGGGGCAGGGGAAAACTATGGCTACACCTTC,CSGAGENYGYTF
TRBD2,.,TRBJ2-3,TRBV7-3,TGTGCCAGCAGCTCTTCTGGACTAGCGGGGTTCCCAGATACGCAGTATTTT,CASSSSGLAGFPDTQYF
.,.,TRBJ1-5,TRBV7-9,TGTGCCAGCAGCTTAGTGGAACAGCCCCAGCATTTT,CASSLVEQPQHF
.,.,TRBJ1-1,TRBV5-1,TGCGCCAGCAGCCAAAATCCGGGGAACACTGAAGCTTTCTTT,CASSQNPGNTEAFF
.,once,TRBJ1-4,TRBV7-9,TGTGCCAGCAGCTTAGAGGTCTCGAATGAAAAACTGTTTTTT,CASSLEVSNEKLFF
TRBD2,.,TRBJ2-1,TRBV5-4,TGTGCCAGCAGCCTGGGAGGGGCCAGCTCCTACAATGAGCAGTTCTTC,CASSLGGASSYNEQFF
.,.,TRBJ1-1,TRBV18,TGTGCCAGCTCACCATCCCAGGGAACTGAAGCTTTCTTT,CASSPSQGTEAFF
TRBD2,.,TRBJ2-1,TRBV27,TGTGCCAGCAGGAGACTAGCGGGGGGCCCCAATGAGCAGTTCTTC,CASRRLAGGPNEQFF
TRBD2,.,TRBJ2-7,TRBV18,TGTGCCAGCTCACCAGCGGGAGGAGCGGGGGATTCTACAGCCTACGAGCAGTACTTC,CASSPAGGAGDSTAYEQYF
TRBD1,.,TRBJ1-5,TRBV7-2,TGTGCCAGCAGTCGTATAGGGGGCTCTGGTCAGCCCCAGCATTTT,CASSRIGGSGQPQHF
TRBD2,.,TRBJ2-7,TRBV10-3,TGTGCCATCAGTGGGCTAGCGGGGGGCTTCAGCTCCTACGAGCAGTACTTC,CAISGLAGGFSSYEQYF
TRBD1,.,TRBJ1-2,TRBV5-1,TGCGCCAGCAGCCTGGGACAGGGTCTTTCGGGCTACACCTTC,CASSLGQGLSGYTF
.,.,TRBJ2-1,TRBV30,TGTGCCTGGAGTGTGTCCGGGGTCAATGAGCAGTTCTTC,CAWSVSGVNEQFF
TRBD1,.,TRBJ1-1,TRBV27,TGTGCCAGCAGTTCCACCAGGGGGAGCGCTGAAGCTTTCTTT,CASSSTRGSAEAFF
TRBD1,once,TRBJ2-3,TRBV5-1,TGCGCCAGCAGCGTCACAGGGGCGGATACGCAGTATTTT,CASSVTGADTQYF